This T cell receptor (beta chain) was sequenced in a study of T cell repertoires in cytomegalovirus infection. Study context: HLA-C-restricted CMV epitopes, recently identified, and well-studied HLA-B-restricted ones were used by the study. It was the public TCR beta signatures that indicated both CMV infection and matching HLA type.

Notes on the study in general: Within the response measured ex vivo, HLA-C-restricted CMV-specific TCR beta clonotypes were dominant. Public TCR beta family frequency separated CMV-and-HLA carriers, including in an independent cohort.

TCRdb itself ran the reads through MiXCR, one entry per CDR3 protein. The sample has about 110,000 distinct CDR3 sequences, over 30% seen once; the top ten hold roughly two fifths. Trimming at V came to 3 bases and at J to 5 bases, leaving 22 bases not matched to a gene. The CDR3 has 19 residues. Germline V gene lookup returns CDR1 SQVTM and CDR2 ANQGSEA. As concerns this clonotype: Antigen unknown.

The rearrangement uses TRBV29-1 and TRBJ1-5, with 7 bases aligning to TRBD1. The input for sequencing was CD8+ T cells from cultured PBMCs, taken from culture after CMV antigen stimulation. This TCR was sampled from a human donor in good health (CMV status not recorded). Some clones in this sample may be carry-over from other donors' samples. CDR3: CSVDFGARRGPGTDQPQHF. In nucleotides, the CDR3 is TGCAGCGTTGACTTCGGGGCAAGGCGAGGGCCAGGGACAGATCAGCCCCAGCATTTT.